This TCR beta chain was captured in a study of control samples from healthy donors and cancer patients. Data came from immunoSEQ multiplex PCR; TCRdb stores just in-frame clones and leaves some out. Of tens of thousands of clones listed, around 87% are singletons. The CDR3 contains 13 residues. The junction had 4 bases not matched to a gene; V was cut back by 5 bases and J by 6 bases. CDR1 and CDR2 (germline): SGHTA, FQGTGA. This clonotype originated in a woman aged 55-75 years with lung cancer. The chain is built from TRBV7-3 and TRBJ2-1; 7 bases agree with TRBD2. The specimen sequenced was PBMCs. The CDR3 is CASSATSSNEQFF. CDR3 coding DNA: TGTGCCAGCAGCGCGACTAGCAGCAATGAGCAGTTCTTC.